This T cell receptor (beta chain) was captured in a study of cytomegalovirus exposure and HLA in healthy donors. After removal of 0 bases from V and 6 bases from J, the junction contained 2 bases not matched to a gene. The CDR3 spans 15 residues. Germline V lookup: CDR1 SGHNT, CDR2 YYREEE (reference sequence). In regard to this clone: Its antigen remains unknown.

Whole-study findings and limits: Specific recognition of CMV antigens was confirmed in vitro for a few chains (all CMV-associated).

The data were produced by immunoSEQ multiplex PCR, yet TCRdb's version contains in-frame clones alone and is incomplete. The sample lists nearly 200,000 clones; 84% were seen once. This TCR derives from a woman aged 30 to 39 in good health and CMV-seropositive. The chain combines TRBV5-4 with TRBJ2-2, with 10 bases aligning to TRBD2. Source material: PBMCs. CDR3 nucleotide sequence: TGTGCCAGCAGCTTGGCAGCGGGAGGGGCCGGGGAGCTGTTTTTT. This gives the protein CASSLAAGGAGELFF.